This TCR beta chain is from a study of neurological immune-mediated disorders. General study findings and limits: None of the CDR3 amino acid sequences of expanded clones recurred across subjects, suggesting private repertoires in all groups.

The making of cDNA relied on 5'RACE with 10-nucleotide random UMIs. Every sequencing run returned over 200 million TCR-beta sequences, which were derived from 15-18 subjects. TCRdb fed the 5' RACE reads into MiXCR, producing one record per CDR3 protein. This sample has around 61,000 distinct CDR3 sequences; more than 4.5% occur once, and the top ten carry roughly 5.7%. This clonotype was counted at least ten times. Antigen unknown. The junction had 8 bases not matched to a gene; V was cut back by 0 bases and J by 6 bases. The CDR3 length is 16 residues. Per the germline V gene, CDR1 is ENHRY and CDR2 is SYGVKD.

The chain couples TRBV10-3 to TRBJ2-1, with 7 bases that match TRBD2. Sequenced sample: PBMCs. This receptor was obtained from a human donor with multiple sclerosis. The donor label of this sample is uncertain. CDR3 sequence reads: CAISESGLAATNEQFF. The CDR3 nucleotides are TGTGCCATCAGTGAGTCGGGGCTAGCGGCAACCAATGAGCAGTTCTTC.